These 27 T cell receptor beta chains were all obtained from the same sample, sequenced in a study of blood T cell repertoires in COVID-19. Using immunoSEQ multiplex PCR, the repertoire was profiled, and TCRdb retains in-frame clones only, with some absent. Altogether around 230,000 clones are present, approximately 82% being singletons, with the ten largest covering approximately 2.3%. The sample was peripheral blood. Receptors originate from a man in his forties or fifties who had recovered from COVID-19.

The gene calls are TRBV11-2 and TRBJ1-5, with TRBD1 matching 7 bases. Germline V gene lookup returns CDR1 SGHAT and CDR2 FQNNGV. This CDR3 has 15 amino acids. V was pared by 3 bases and J by 6 bases, with 8 bases of the junction left unmatched. CDR3 in DNA: TGTGCCAGCAGCTTGGGAGGACAGGTGTTTCAGCCCCAGCATTTT. Translated, it gives CASSLGGQVFQPQHF.

This chain connects TRBV6-6 to TRBJ1-4; 11 nucleotides line up with TRBD1. CDR3 length: 16 residues. V lost 4 bases to trimming and J lost 3 bases; unmatched junction nucleotides: 4. Germline V gene lookup returns CDR1 MNHNY and CDR2 SVGAGI (reference sequence). CDR3 amino acids: CASSLDRGPSNEKLFF. CDR3 coding DNA: TGTGCCAGCAGTTTGGACAGGGGGCCGTCTAATGAAAAACTGTTTTTT.

This chain uses TRBV27 with TRBJ2-3; perhaps TRBD2 as D (5 bases). Germline CDR1 reads MNHEY; CDR2 reads SMNVEV (reference sequence). The V end was cut by 4 bases, the J end by 1 base, with 12 bases between. The CDR3 consists of 15 residues. As DNA, the CDR3 is TGTGCCAGCAGTTCCGCGGGCCCGGGCACAGATACGCAGTATTTT. This gives the protein CASSSAGPGTDTQYF.

This clone came up a few times. This chain uses TRBV5-5 with TRBJ2-2; D is ambiguous. The germline V gene encodes CDR1 SGHKS and CDR2 YYEKEE (reference sequence). V lost 0 bases and J 3 bases, leaving 3 bases between the germline ends. The length of the CDR3 is 13 residues. The CDR3 nucleotides read TGTGCCAGCAGCTTGGCCTACACCGGGGAGCTGTTTTTT. It is translated as CASSLAYTGELFF.

This clone was found once. This chain connects TRBV14 to TRBJ2-3, with a tentative D call TRBD2 (6 bases). With 0 bases removed from V and 1 base from J, the gap between germline ends came to 11 bases. Germline CDR1 is SGHDN and CDR2 is FVKESK. The CDR3 is 16 residues long. CDR3 region: CASSQDRGFRTDTQYF. The CDR3 DNA sequence: TGTGCCAGCAGCCAAGATCGGGGGTTCCGCACAGATACGCAGTATTTT.

V gene TRBV5-1 combines with J gene TRBJ1-3; TRBD1 might be the D (5 bases). Germline CDR1 is SGHRS and CDR2 is YFSETQ. The V gene lost 0 bases and the J gene lost 2 bases, with 6 bases spanning the gap. This CDR3 is 14 amino acids long. In nucleotides, the CDR3 is TGCGCCAGCAGCTTGGGGGGCCCTGGAAACACCATATATTTT. Its translation is CASSLGGPGNTIYF.

This chain joins TRBV2 and TRBJ2-5, with D uncertain. The length of the CDR3 is 13 residues. From germline, CDR1 is SNHLY and CDR2 FYNNEI. V was cut by 4 bases and J by 1 base, with 7 bases left in between. CDR3 DNA: TGTGCCAGCAGTGTAAGGAGCCAAGAGACCCAGTACTTC. This sequence encodes CASSVRSQETQYF.

The chain has TRBV19 and TRBJ1-1; 8 bases match TRBD1. The CDR3 consists of 12 residues. V gave up 6 bases and J gave up 9 bases; unmatched junction bases: 6. Germline V gene data show CDR1 as LNHDA and CDR2 as SQIVND (reference sequence). The CDR3 DNA follows: TGTGCCAGTAGAGTCACAGGGGGGAAAGCTTTCTTT. This sequence encodes CASRVTGGKAFF.

This rearrangement joins TRBV11-2 to TRBJ1-2, with D tentatively TRBD1 (6 bases). Germline V gene lookup returns CDR1 SGHAT and CDR2 FQNNGV. Trimming took 3 bases from V and 7 from J, leaving 18 bases between them. CDR3 length equals 15 residues. The CDR3 sequence: CASSLDRLTTGGYTF. The CDR3 DNA is TGTGCCAGCAGCTTGGACAGACTGACAACGGGTGGCTACACCTTC.

This clone appeared once. J is TRBJ2-7 and V is TRBV7-9; 7 positions agree with TRBD1. V lost 5 bases to trimming and J lost 2 bases; unmatched junction nucleotides: 0. There are 12 residues in the CDR3. Looked up from germline, CDR1 is SEHNR and CDR2 is FQNEAQ (reference sequence). The CDR3 region is CASSGTAYEQYF. CDR3 coding DNA: TGTGCCAGCAGCGGGACAGCCTACGAGCAGTACTTC.

The chain couples TRBV9 to TRBJ1-2; a possible D gene is TRBD1 (5 bases). Between the trimmed V and J ends, which lost 5 bases and 5 bases, there was a span of 25 bases. CDR1 and CDR2 (germline): SGDLS, YYNGEE. This CDR3 has 17 residues. CDR3 sequence: CASRQSVGGNIGYGYTF. The CDR3 nucleotides read TGTGCCAGCAGGCAGTCGGTGGGGGGGAATATAGGGTATGGCTACACCTTC. Drawing the rest from reference TRBV9 and TRBJ1-2, the complete variable domain is DSGVTQTPKHLITATGQRVTLRCSPRSGDLSVYWYQQSLDQGLQFLIQYYNGEERAKGNILERFSAQQFPDLHSELNLSSLELGDSALYFCASRQSVGGNIGYGYTFGSGTRLTVV.

This clone was counted only a few times. The rearrangement joins TRBV7-2 to TRBJ2-7; unclear D gene. The germline gives CDR1 SGHTA, CDR2 FQGNSA. This CDR3 is 11 amino acids long. The ends were cut back, 2 bases at V and 3 bases at J, with 2 bases in the middle. Here the CDR3 reads CASSLYYEQYF. In nucleotides, the CDR3 is TGTGCCAGCAGCTTATACTACGAGCAGTACTTC.

The chain uses TRBV30 and TRBJ1-5; TRBD1 aligns across 8 bases. The CDR3 loop spans 15 amino acids. CDR1 is GTSNPN, CDR2 SVGIG, per germline (reference sequence). The V and J ends lost 3 bases and 5 bases, in that order; junction bases with no gene match: 9. The CDR3 DNA sequence: TGTGCCTGGAGAATGCGGACAGGGTTCGATCAGCCCCAGCATTTT. Translation gives CAWRMRTGFDQPQHF.

As DNA, the CDR3 is TGTGCCAGCAGCTTAGGGGGCAATTCACCCCTCCACTTT. This gives the protein CASSLGGNSPLHF. The rearrangement joins TRBV13 to TRBJ1-6; D remains ambiguous. Trimming shortened V by 0 bases and J by 7 bases, and 4 bases separated the two germline ends. The CDR3 has 13 amino acids. Germline V gives CDR1 PRHDT, CDR2 FYEKMQ (reference sequence).

The chain combines TRBV19 with TRBJ1-5; 9 nucleotides line up with TRBD1. This CDR3 contains 15 residues. The V gene's germline CDR1 is LNHDA and CDR2 SQIVND (reference sequence). J lost 8 bases, V lost 6 bases, and 11 bases had no gene match. For the CDR3, the DNA is TGTGCCAGTAGCGATCACAGGGGGCGAAGGGAGCCCCAGCATTTT. This sequence encodes CASSDHRGRREPQHF.

The rearrangement uses TRBV27 and TRBJ1-1; TRBD1 aligns across 7 bases. CDR1 MNHEY and CDR2 SMNVEV come from the germline V gene (reference sequence). The CDR3 covers 14 residues. J was trimmed by 8 bases and V by 4 bases; bases with no gene match: 10. The CDR3 DNA is TGTGCCAGCAGTTCTCGGACAGGAGATATCGAAGCTTTCTTT. Its translation is CASSSRTGDIEAFF.

The V call is TRBV15, the J call TRBJ2-7; the D is unclear. There are 13 residues in the CDR3. Germline assignment: CDR1 LNHNV and CDR2 YYDKDF (reference sequence). Trimming removed 3 bases at V and 3 bases at J, with 9 bases between. The CDR3 DNA is TGTGCCACCAGCAGTAGACTGGGCTACGAGCAGTACTTC. Translated: CATSSRLGYEQYF.

The V call is TRBV5-8, the J call TRBJ2-7; D might be TRBD2 (5 bases). The V end lost 7 bases, the J end lost 2 bases, and 10 bases lay between the germline ends. This CDR3 contains 12 residues. Germline CDR1 SGHTS, CDR2 YDEGEE. CDR3 in DNA: TGTGCCAGCCCTGGACTGGCCTACGAGCAGTACTTC. It specifies CASPGLAYEQYF.

This clone was recorded only once. The gene calls are TRBV5-5 and TRBJ2-5; 13 nucleotides agree with TRBD2. Germline CDR1 reads SGHKS; CDR2 reads YYEKEE (reference sequence). V was clipped by 4 bases and J by 2 bases; unmatched bases: 8. CDR3 length: 17 residues. In DNA, the CDR3 is TGTGCCAGCAGCCCGGGACTAGCGGGGAGCCTTCAAGAGACCCAGTACTTC. This gives the protein CASSPGLAGSLQETQYF.

The rearrangement joins TRBV7-6 to TRBJ1-1; D might be TRBD1 (5 bases). The CDR3 runs 18 residues. V shed 3 bases and J shed 0 bases, with 20 bases lying between them. Germline loops: CDR1 SGHVS, CDR2 FNYEAQ. CDR3 nucleotides: TGTGCCAGCAGCTTGGGGGTTTATTCGGGAGGCGTGAACACTGAAGCTTTCTTT. This sequence encodes CASSLGVYSGGVNTEAFF. Supplemented by reference TRBV7-6 and TRBJ1-1, the full variable domain reads GAGVSQSPRYKVTKRGQDVALRCDPISGHVSLYWYRQALGQGPEFLTYFNYEAQQDKSGLPNDRFSAERPEGSISTLTIQRTEQRDSAMYRCASSLGVYSGGVNTEAFFGQGTRLTVV.

V gene TRBV2 combines with J gene TRBJ1-2, with 9 bases lining up with TRBD1. With V trimmed by 10 bases and J by 2 bases, 8 bases remained unmatched. This CDR3 has 14 residues. Per the germline V gene, CDR1 is SNHLY and CDR2 is FYNNEI. CDR3 in DNA: TGTGCCACCTCACAGGGGGCTGCAAACTATGGCTACACCTTC. Protein sequence: CATSQGAANYGYTF. The full variable domain, rest sourced from reference TRBV2 and TRBJ1-2, is EPEVTQTPSHQVTQMGQEVILRCVPISNHLYFYWYRQILGQKVEFLVSFYNNEISEKSEIFDDQFSVERPDGSNFTLKIRSTKLEDSAMYFCATSQGAANYGYTFGSGTRLTVV.

This chain connects TRBV3-1 (or the pseudogene TRBV3-2) to TRBJ2-7, with 8 nucleotides matching TRBD1. The germline V gene has CDR1 LGHDT and CDR2 YNNKEL (reference sequence). Losses at the gene ends were 4 bases for V and 4 bases for J; bases not matched to a gene: 12. CDR3 length: 16 residues. In DNA form, the CDR3 reads TGTGCCAGCAGCCTACTTCAACAGGGGGGTGTTTACGAGCAGTACTTC. Its translation is CASSLLQQGGVYEQYF.

The chain is built from TRBV5-4 and TRBJ2-7, with 9 positions matching TRBD1. The V and J ends lost 3 bases and 3 bases, in that order; junction bases with no gene match: 1. The germline V gene has CDR1 SGHNT and CDR2 YYREEE (reference sequence). The CDR3 covers 13 residues. In nucleotides, the CDR3 is TGTGCCAGCAGCTCGGACAGGGGCTACGAGCAGTACTTC. Translated, it gives CASSSDRGYEQYF. The full variable domain, in which reference TRBV5-4 and TRBJ2-7 provide the parts outside the CDR3, is ETGVTQSPTHLIKTRGQQVTLRCSSQSGHNTVSWYQQALGQGPQFIFQYYREEENGRGNFPPRFSGLQFPNYSSELNVNALELDDSALYLCASSSDRGYEQYFGPGTRLTVT.

This clone was counted once. The chain employs TRBV6-2 or TRBV6-3 and TRBJ1-5, with 8 bases that match TRBD1. Germline assignment: CDR1 MNHEY and CDR2 SVGEGT. The CDR3 runs 14 residues. The V segment lost 6 bases and the J segment 4 bases; nucleotides outside the gene matches: 5. The CDR3 sequence is CASSSGQENQPQHF. The CDR3 DNA is TGTGCCAGCAGCTCGGGACAGGAAAATCAGCCCCAGCATTTT.

The chain links TRBV6-5 to TRBJ1-1, with D hard to call. Germline-derived CDR1 and CDR2 are MNHEY and SVGAGI. Trimming cost V 6 bases and J 2 bases, with 13 bases left between them. This CDR3 is built from 14 residues. The DNA of the CDR3 is TGTGCCAGCAGCGCCCAAAGGAGTAACACTGAAGCTTTCTTT. This codes for CASSAQRSNTEAFF.

V is TRBV25-1 and J is TRBJ1-1; weak D call: TRBD1 (5 bases). Germline V lookup: CDR1 MGHDK, CDR2 SYGVNS. The V end lost 5 bases, the J end lost 4 bases, and 14 bases lay between the germline ends. The CDR3 length is 14 residues. The DNA of the CDR3 is TGTGCCAGCAGTAAGACAGCCCGAGGCACTGAAGCTTTCTTT. It is translated as CASSKTARGTEAFF.

The chain recombines TRBV9 with TRBJ1-5; 7 positions agree with TRBD1. V shed 4 bases and J 5 bases; nucleotides not matched to a gene: 9. Germline V gene data show CDR1 as SGDLS and CDR2 as YYNGEE. This CDR3 comprises 15 residues. The CDR3 is CASSKDGTAHQPQHF. The CDR3 DNA reads TGTGCCAGCAGCAAAGATGGGACAGCTCATCAGCCCCAGCATTTT.